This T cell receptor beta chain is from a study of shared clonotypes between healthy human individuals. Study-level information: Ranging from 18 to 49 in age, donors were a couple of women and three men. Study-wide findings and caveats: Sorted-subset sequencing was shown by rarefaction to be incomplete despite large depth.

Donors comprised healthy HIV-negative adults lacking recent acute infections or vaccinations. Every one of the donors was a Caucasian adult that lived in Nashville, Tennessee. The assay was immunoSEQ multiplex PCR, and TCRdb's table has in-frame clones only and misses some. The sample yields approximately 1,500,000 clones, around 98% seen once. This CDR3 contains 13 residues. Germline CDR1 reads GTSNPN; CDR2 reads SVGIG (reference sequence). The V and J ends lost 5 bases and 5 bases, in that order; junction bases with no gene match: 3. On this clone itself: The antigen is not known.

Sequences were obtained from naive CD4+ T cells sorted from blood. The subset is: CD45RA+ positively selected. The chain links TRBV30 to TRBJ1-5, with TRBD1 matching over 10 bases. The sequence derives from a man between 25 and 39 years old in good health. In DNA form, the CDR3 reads TGTGCCTGGGGACAGGGGGACGATCAGCCCCAGCATTTT. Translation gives CAWGQGDDQPQHF.